A single T cell receptor (beta chain) is shown here with its context. V was pared by 3 bases and J by 10 bases, with 10 bases of the junction left unmatched. Germline V gene lookup returns CDR1 MNHEY and CDR2 SVGAGI. There are 15 residues in the CDR3. The data were produced by immunoSEQ multiplex PCR, yet TCRdb's version contains in-frame clones alone and is incomplete. The sample lists about 370,000 clones, almost 90% seen once, with 6.5% in the top ten. The data are from a study of blood T cell repertoires in COVID-19. Sequencing was performed on peripheral blood. The chain carries TRBV6-5 and TRBJ2-1; 9 positions match TRBD2. The source of this sequence is a man in his late teens or twenties with active or convalescent COVID-19. In nucleotides, the CDR3 is TGTGCCAGCAGTTATGTCGGCGGGGGGGTGAGGGAGCAGTTCTTC. This gives the protein CASSYVGGGVREQFF.